Included here is one T cell receptor (beta chain) sequence, with context. Source study methods: Reference gene primers were amplified, and this amplification served to estimate nucleated cell counts. Sequencing used immunoSEQ multiplex PCR; TCRdb keeps in-frame clones, though not all of them. D and trimming were read from the DNA, whereas the V and J calls and clone size are those reported in that table. The sample lists under 150,000 clones, 90% seen once, with 1.8% in the top ten. The sample is drawn from a study of blood T cell repertoires in COVID-19. The CDR3 length is 15 residues. V lost 3 bases and J lost 7, with 16 bases in between. Germline CDR1 MDHEN, CDR2 SYDVKM.

The receptor comes from a human donor with active COVID-19. The donor label of this sample is uncertain. Sequences were obtained from peripheral blood. The genes are TRBV28 and TRBJ2-1; D is undetermined. The CDR3 DNA follows: TGTGCCAGCAGTTTCGTCTCCGCCGTCGGGAATGAGCAGTTCTTC. Translation: CASSFVSAVGNEQFF.